This section outlines one T cell receptor (beta chain) sequence together with its context. The entry originates in a study of blood T cell repertoires in COVID-19. Sequencing used immunoSEQ multiplex PCR; TCRdb keeps in-frame clones, though not all of them. Here the sample spans about 110,000 clones, over 60% being singletons. This CDR3 is built from 14 residues. The V gene's germline CDR1 is SEHNR and CDR2 FQNEAQ (reference sequence). V was pared by 0 bases and J by 4 bases, with 9 bases between. The rearrangement links TRBV7-9 to TRBJ1-1; possibly TRBD1 for D (5 bases). The clonotype was recovered from a man between 65 and 80 years old with acute or convalescent COVID-19. Sequenced: peripheral blood. The CDR3 DNA follows: TGTGCCAGCAGCTTAGCAGGGAGGGGCACTGAAGCTTTCTTT. It encodes CASSLAGRGTEAFF. Full variable domain (remainder filled in from reference TRBV7-9 and TRBJ1-1): DTGVSQNPRHKITKRGQNVTFRCDPISEHNRLYWYRQTLGQGPEFLTYFQNEAQLEKSRLLSDRFSAERPKGSFSTLEIQRTEQGDSAMYLCASSLAGRGTEAFFGQGTRLTVV.